This passage covers 8 T cell receptor beta chains from one sample sequenced in a study of T-cell reconstitution after alpha-beta-depleted transplantation in children. As it was prepared, the TCRbeta library received unique molecular identifiers. TCRdb reprocessed the PCR reads via MiXCR and lists one record per CDR3 protein. The profile covers 300,000 to 400,000 distinct CDR3 sequences, with roughly 15% appearing a single time and roughly 40% taken by the ten largest. Sequences were derived from PBMCs, mostly from graft donor cells, sampled 360 days after TCRalphabeta/CD19-depleted stem cell transplant. All receptors come from a male patient under 10 years old who had a stem cell transplant for acute lymphoblastic leukemia, so the T cells may come from the graft donor.

The chain couples TRBV4-2 to TRBJ1-1; TRBD1 might be the D (5 bases). The CDR3 covers 14 residues. Germline V gene lookup returns CDR1 LGHNA and CDR2 YNFKEQ. V lost 4 bases and J 6 bases, leaving 15 bases between the germline ends. The CDR3 loop is CASSPAGGSAEAFF. CDR3 DNA sequence: TGTGCCAGCAGCCCAGCCGGGGGATCGGCTGAAGCTTTCTTT.

The V gene is TRBV7-8, the J gene TRBJ2-3; 8 bases match TRBD2. J gave up 4 bases and V 1 base, and 4 bases lay outside the gene matches. This CDR3 has 15 amino acids. Germline-derived CDR1 and CDR2 are SGHVS and FQNEAQ. The CDR3 coding sequence is TGTGCCAGCAGCTTAGGTGTCGGGGGGGCAGATACGCAGTATTTT. This sequence encodes CASSLGVGGADTQYF. Full variable domain (outside the CDR3, taken from reference TRBV7-8 and TRBJ2-3): GAGVSQSPRYKVAKRGQDVALRCDPISGHVSLFWYQQALGQGPEFLTYFQNEAQLDKSGLPSDRFFAERPEGSVSTLKIQRTQQEDSAVYLCASSLGVGGADTQYFGPGTRLTVL.

This clonotype was detected many times. The CDR3 DNA reads TGCGCCAGCAGTCCGGCATTGACCTTCACCTACGAGCAGTACTTC. Translated, it gives CASSPALTFTYEQYF. The chain recombines TRBV5-1 with TRBJ2-7; D is unclear. Trimming took off 5 bases at V and 2 bases at J, with 17 bases between the two ends. CDR3 length: 15 residues. Germline values: CDR1 SGHRS, CDR2 YFSETQ.

This clonotype was counted between two and nine times. The genes are TRBV20-1 and TRBJ2-7; D may be TRBD1 or TRBD2 (5 bases each). Germline values: CDR1 DFQATT, CDR2 SNEGSKA (reference sequence). V lost 0 bases and J 6 bases, leaving 9 bases between the germline ends. The CDR3 has 12 residues. The CDR3 region is CSARDLGGEQYF. DNA of the CDR3: TGCAGTGCTAGAGATCTTGGGGGCGAGCAGTACTTC.

This clonotype was found a few times. V gene TRBV12-3 or TRBV12-4 combines with J gene TRBJ2-3; 9 bases match TRBD2. The CDR3 runs 21 residues. The J segment lost 9 bases and the V segment lost 3 bases, leaving 28 bases of the junction unmatched. The CDR3 nucleotides read TGTGCCAGCAGTTTGGCCCATCGGGGAACACACATTAGCGGGAGCAGGGGAACGCAGTATTTT. Protein sequence: CASSLAHRGTHISGSRGTQYF.

The chain has TRBV24-1 and TRBJ2-5; TRBD2 matches 8 bases. Germline V CDR1 and CDR2: KGHDR, SFDVKD. V shed 3 bases, J shed 5 bases, and the junction held 7 bases outside the gene matches. The CDR3 extends over 15 amino acids. The CDR3 coding sequence is TGTGCCACCAGTGATGATAGCGGGACAAGTGAGACCCAGTACTTC. Translated: CATSDDSGTSETQYF.

The chain joins TRBV28 to TRBJ2-5; TRBD1 or TRBD2 may be the D gene (6 bases each). The germline gives CDR1 MDHEN, CDR2 SYDVKM. Trimming left V 1 base short and J 9 bases short, with 18 bases between. This CDR3 is built from 15 residues. CDR3 residues: CASSLSGAPGGAQYF. The CDR3 coding sequence is TGTGCCAGCAGTTTATCAGGGGCCCCGGGCGGGGCCCAGTACTTC.

The genes are TRBV5-1 and TRBJ2-5; tentatively, D is TRBD1 or TRBD2 (6 bases each). Germline lookup yields CDR1 SGHRS and CDR2 YFSETQ. The CDR3 extends over 16 amino acids. Trimming pared 2 bases from V and 5 bases from J, leaving 19 bases between. CDR3 in amino acids: CASSFQWGAKTETQYF. CDR3 nucleotides: TGCGCCAGCAGCTTCCAGTGGGGGGCTAAGACGGAGACCCAGTACTTC.